This is a list of T cell receptor beta chains from one sample in a study of T cells in Graves' hyperthyroidism and ophthalmopathy. TCRdb analysed the multiplex PCR reads with MiXCR anew, one entry per CDR3 protein. The sample has around 620,000 distinct CDR3 sequences, about 14% seen once. Sample: blood. The source is a woman between 18 and 29 years old with Graves' ophthalmopathy. Each CDR3 is given with its conserved first and last residue.

>TRBV18|TRBJ1-1
CASSFDERAYTEAFF
>TRBV12-5|TRBJ1-5
CASGLVGPYEPQHF
>TRBV19|TRBJ1-5
CASSANREVSNQPQHF
>TRBV7-9|TRBJ1-1
CASAPHRRDAEAFF
>TRBV19|TRBJ2-7
CATAGAIDEQYF
>TRBV2|TRBJ2-1
CASDLASSHNEQFF
>TRBV10-2|TRBJ2-7
CASSESESGGEQYF
>TRBV6-1|TRBJ1-2
CASRSGGRNYGYTF
>TRBV6-2/TRBV6-3|TRBJ2-2
CASSYRQVLGGELFF
>TRBV19|TRBJ2-2
CASRGWLHTGELFF
>TRBV10-3|TRBJ2-3
CAISESTGSGDTQYF
>TRBV28|TRBJ2-2
CASNGSGGPGNTGELFF
>TRBV6-4|TRBJ2-3
CASSEGSFSTDTQYF
>TRBV3-1|TRBJ2-1
CASSPQWASRSSYNEQFF
>TRBV19|TRBJ2-6
CASSILRTASGANVLTF
>TRBV20-1|TRBJ2-7
CSARDPGSYEQYF
>TRBV5-6|TRBJ2-1
CASRVRGGTSLDEQFF
>TRBV2|TRBJ2-1
CASSEAGDEQFF
>TRBV27|TRBJ1-1
CASSAGTGKAHTEAFF
>TRBV11-2|TRBJ2-5
CASSFPPMGGRAGETQYF
>TRBV6-1|TRBJ2-2
CASSRLAGGNTGELFF
>TRBV7-9|TRBJ2-7
CASSYATGSVYEQYF
>TRBV28|TRBJ1-5
CASSPGQGRQPQHF
>TRBV29-1|TRBJ2-1
CSATTSGSHEQSF
>TRBV6-6|TRBJ2-1
CASSYSMGGRGDEQFF
>TRBV12-3/TRBV12-4|TRBJ1-3
CASSLGQGLAGNTIYF
>TRBV4-1|TRBJ2-7
CASSQEVARSYEQYF
>TRBV24-1|TRBJ1-1
CATSPGAAENTEAFF
>TRBV6-1|TRBJ1-6
CASNRDRGNNSPLHF
>TRBV28|TRBJ1-2
CASSLRQGGGYTF
>TRBV5-1|TRBJ2-1
CASSLDGAPYNEQFF
>TRBV27|TRBJ2-1
CASSFPRQGPWTRQFF
>TRBV11-2|TRBJ1-2
CASSASTGGGYGYTF
>TRBV24-1|TRBJ2-5
CATSDARDPQETQYF
>TRBV9|TRBJ2-7
CASATINEQYF
>TRBV30|TRBJ2-7
CAWSGTGWYEQYF
>TRBV2|TRBJ2-1
CASSEPLANNEQFF
>TRBV9|TRBJ2-7
CASSSGGLAVPYEQYF
>TRBV9|TRBJ1-1
CASSKGPNTEAFF
>TRBV12-3/TRBV12-4|TRBJ2-4
CASRHTSGRGDIQYF
>TRBV7-9|TRBJ1-2
CASSVPARQRDYGYTF
>TRBV24-1|TRBJ2-1
CATSNQEQGRGNSEQFF
>TRBV12-3/TRBV12-4|TRBJ2-3
CASSFSRATDTQYF
>TRBV28|TRBJ2-7
CASSLPGQDYEQYF